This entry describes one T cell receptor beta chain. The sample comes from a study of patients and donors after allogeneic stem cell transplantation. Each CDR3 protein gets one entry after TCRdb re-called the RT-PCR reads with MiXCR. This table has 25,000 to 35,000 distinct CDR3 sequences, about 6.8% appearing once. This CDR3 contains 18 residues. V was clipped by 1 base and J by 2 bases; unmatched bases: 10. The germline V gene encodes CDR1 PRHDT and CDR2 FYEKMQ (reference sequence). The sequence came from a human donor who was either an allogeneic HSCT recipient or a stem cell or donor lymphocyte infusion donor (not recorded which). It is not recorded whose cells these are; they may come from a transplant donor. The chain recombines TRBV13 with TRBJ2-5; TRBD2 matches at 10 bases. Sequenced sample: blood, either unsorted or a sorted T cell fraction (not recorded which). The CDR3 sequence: CASSLATGGLAAQETQYF. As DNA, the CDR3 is TGTGCCAGCAGCTTAGCCACCGGTGGACTAGCGGCGCAAGAGACCCAGTACTTC. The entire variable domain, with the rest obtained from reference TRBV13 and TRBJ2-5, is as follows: AAGVIQSPRHLIKEKRETATLKCYPIPRHDTVYWYQQGPGQDPQFLISFYEKMQSDKGSIPDRFSAQQFSDYHSELNMSSLELGDSALYFCASSLATGGLAAQETQYFGPGTRLLVL.